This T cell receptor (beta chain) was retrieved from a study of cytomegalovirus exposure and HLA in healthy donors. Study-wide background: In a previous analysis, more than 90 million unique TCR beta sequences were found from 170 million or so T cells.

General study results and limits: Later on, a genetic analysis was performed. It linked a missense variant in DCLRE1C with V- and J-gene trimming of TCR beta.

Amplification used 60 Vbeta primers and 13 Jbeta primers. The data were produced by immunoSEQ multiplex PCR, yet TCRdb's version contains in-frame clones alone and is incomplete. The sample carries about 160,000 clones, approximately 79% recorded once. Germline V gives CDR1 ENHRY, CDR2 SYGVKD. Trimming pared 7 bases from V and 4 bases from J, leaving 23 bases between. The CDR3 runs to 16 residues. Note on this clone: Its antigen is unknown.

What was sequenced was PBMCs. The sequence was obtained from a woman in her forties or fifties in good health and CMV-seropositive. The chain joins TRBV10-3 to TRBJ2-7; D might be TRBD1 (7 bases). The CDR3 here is CAIKRAGGTKIYEQYF. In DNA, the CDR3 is TGTGCCATCAAGAGGGCAGGGGGGACAAAAATTTACGAGCAGTACTTC.